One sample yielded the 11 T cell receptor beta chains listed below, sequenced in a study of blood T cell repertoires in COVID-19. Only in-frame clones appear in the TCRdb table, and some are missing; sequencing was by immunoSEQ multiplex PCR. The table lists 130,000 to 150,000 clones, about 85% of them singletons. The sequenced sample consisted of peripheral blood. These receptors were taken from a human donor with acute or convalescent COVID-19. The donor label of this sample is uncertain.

This CDR3 is CATTDFFKDTQYF. CDR3 nucleotides: TGTGCCACTACGGACTTTTTCAAAGATACGCAGTATTTT. The chain is built from TRBV27 and TRBJ2-3, with D tentatively TRBD2 (5 bases). The CDR3 loop spans 13 amino acids. V lost 10 bases, J lost 5 bases, and 16 bases lay in between. Germline CDR1 reads MNHEY; CDR2 reads SMNVEV (reference sequence).

The CDR3 DNA reads TGTGCCAGCAGTGAAGCGGCCGTTAACTATGGCTACACCTTC. Encoded protein: CASSEAAVNYGYTF. The J gene is TRBJ1-2, the V gene TRBV2; D is unclear. Between the trimmed V and J ends, which lost 0 bases and 1 base, there was a span of 6 bases. This CDR3 contains 14 residues. In germline, CDR1 is SNHLY, CDR2 FYNNEI. The entire variable domain, with the rest obtained from reference TRBV2 and TRBJ1-2, is as follows: EPEVTQTPSHQVTQMGQEVILRCVPISNHLYFYWYRQILGQKVEFLVSFYNNEISEKSEIFDDQFSVERPDGSNFTLKIRSTKLEDSAMYFCASSEAAVNYGYTFGSGTRLTVV.

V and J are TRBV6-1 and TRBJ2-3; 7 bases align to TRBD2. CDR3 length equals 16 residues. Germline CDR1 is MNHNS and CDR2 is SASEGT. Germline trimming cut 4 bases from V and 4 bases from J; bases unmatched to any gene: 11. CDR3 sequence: CASSALASGSSDTQYF. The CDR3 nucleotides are TGTGCCAGCAGTGCGTTGGCTAGCGGCTCCTCAGATACGCAGTATTTT.

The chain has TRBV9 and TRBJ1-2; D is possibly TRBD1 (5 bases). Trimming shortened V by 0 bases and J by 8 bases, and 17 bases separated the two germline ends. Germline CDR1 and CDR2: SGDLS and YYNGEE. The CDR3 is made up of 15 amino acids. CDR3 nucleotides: TGTGCCAGCAGCGTAGCCCTCGGAGGGGAGGGGGGCTACACCTTC. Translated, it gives CASSVALGGEGGYTF.

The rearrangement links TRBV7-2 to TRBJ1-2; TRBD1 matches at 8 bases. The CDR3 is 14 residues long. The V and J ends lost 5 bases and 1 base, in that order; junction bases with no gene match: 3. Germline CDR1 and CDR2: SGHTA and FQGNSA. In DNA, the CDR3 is TGTGCCAGCAGCCCGGACAGGGATAACTATGGCTACACCTTC. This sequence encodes CASSPDRDNYGYTF. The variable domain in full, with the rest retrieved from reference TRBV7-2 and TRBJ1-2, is GAGVSQSPSNKVTEKGKDVELRCDPISGHTALYWYRQSLGQGLEFLIYFQGNSAPDKSGLPSDRFSAERTGGSVSTLTIQRTQQEDSAVYLCASSPDRDNYGYTFGSGTRLTVV.

CDR3 DNA: TGTGCCAGCAGTTACCTGAGCTCCTACAATGAGCAGTTCTTC. It is translated as CASSYLSSYNEQFF. The chain couples TRBV6-5 to TRBJ2-1; D is ambiguous. Trimming took off 2 bases at V and 0 bases at J, with 5 bases between the two ends. Germline V lookup: CDR1 MNHEY, CDR2 SVGAGI. There are 14 residues in the CDR3.

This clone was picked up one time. Written as DNA, the CDR3 is TGTGCCAGCAGCTCTCGACTAGCGGGAGGAACAGATACGCAGTATTTT. It codes for CASSSRLAGGTDTQYF. The V call is TRBV5-6, the J call TRBJ2-3; 13 nucleotides line up with TRBD2. V shed 3 bases and J 3 bases; nucleotides not matched to a gene: 4. The germline CDR1 and CDR2 sequences are SGHDT and YYEEEE. The CDR3 length is 16 residues.

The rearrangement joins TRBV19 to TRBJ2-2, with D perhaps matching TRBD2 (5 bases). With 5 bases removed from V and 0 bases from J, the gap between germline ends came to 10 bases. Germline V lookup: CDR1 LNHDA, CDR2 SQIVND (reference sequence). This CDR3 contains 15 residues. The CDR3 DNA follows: TGTGCCAGTAGTTCTGCGGGCGCGAACACCGGGGAGCTGTTTTTT. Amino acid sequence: CASSSAGANTGELFF.

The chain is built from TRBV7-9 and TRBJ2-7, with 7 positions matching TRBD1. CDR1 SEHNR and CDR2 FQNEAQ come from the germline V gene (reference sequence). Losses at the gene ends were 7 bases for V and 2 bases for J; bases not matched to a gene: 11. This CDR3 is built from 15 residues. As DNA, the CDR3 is TGTGCCAGCACTACTAGTGGGGACAGTCCCTACGAGCAGTACTTC. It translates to CASTTSGDSPYEQYF.

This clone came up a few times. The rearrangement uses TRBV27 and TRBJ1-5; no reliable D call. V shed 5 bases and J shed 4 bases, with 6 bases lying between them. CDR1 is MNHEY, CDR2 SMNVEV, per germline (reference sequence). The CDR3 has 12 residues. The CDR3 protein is CASSPRNQPQHF. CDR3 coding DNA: TGTGCCAGCAGTCCGAGAAATCAGCCCCAGCATTTT.

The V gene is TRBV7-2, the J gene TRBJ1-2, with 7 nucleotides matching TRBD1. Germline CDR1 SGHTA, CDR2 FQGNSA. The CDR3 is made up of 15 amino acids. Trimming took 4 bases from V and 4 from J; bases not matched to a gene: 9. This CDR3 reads CASSSPGTDGYGYTF. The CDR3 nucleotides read TGTGCCAGCAGCTCTCCAGGGACAGACGGCTATGGCTACACCTTC.